This T cell receptor beta chain originates from a study of post-analysis software for immune sequencing data. The study, taken as a whole, reports: Patients carried a few TRBV segments more frequently than controls did, and TRBV5-6, TRBV5-1 and TRBV20-1 were among them.

The germline V gene encodes CDR1 MNHNY and CDR2 SVGAGI (reference sequence). This CDR3 region has 14 residues. Trimming took off 7 bases at V and 3 bases at J, with 13 bases between the two ends. To note about this clonotype: Its target is unknown.

Unique molecular identifiers featured in each of the TCR beta cDNA libraries. TCRdb used MiXCR to reprocess the PCR reads, holding one entry per CDR3 protein. The sample gives some 370,000 distinct CDR3 sequences, 30% to 45% of which show up once; around 15% is in the top ten. Sequencing was done on a sample of blood. The chain recombines TRBV6-6 with TRBJ1-5; no firm D call. The receptor was derived from a girl aged 5-17 years with multiple sclerosis. Here the CDR3 reads CASTVPHLNQPQHF. For the CDR3, the DNA is TGTGCCAGCACCGTCCCCCACCTCAATCAGCCCCAGCATTTT.